One sample yielded the 20 T cell receptor beta chains listed below, sequenced in a study of blood T cell repertoires in COVID-19. The repertoire was sequenced with immunoSEQ multiplex PCR; TCRdb's copy has only in-frame clones and lacks some. This table holds around 300,000 clones, about nine tenths found once. The sequencing sample was made of peripheral blood. These receptors all come from a woman aged 40-49 years who had recovered from COVID-19.

This chain joins TRBV5-8 and TRBJ2-3, with 11 nucleotides matching TRBD1. The CDR3 length is 18 residues. The J segment lost 0 bases and the V segment lost 4 bases, leaving 10 bases of the junction unmatched. Germline values: CDR1 SGHTS, CDR2 YDEGEE. CDR3 amino acids: CASSAQSGTGGSTDTQYF. In nucleotides, the CDR3 is TGTGCCAGCAGCGCGCAGTCCGGGACAGGGGGGAGCACAGATACGCAGTATTTT.

This chain uses TRBV6-5 with TRBJ2-2; TRBD2 aligns across 12 bases. V was pared by 8 bases and J by 7 bases, with 8 bases of the junction left unmatched. The CDR3 spans 15 residues. CDR1 and CDR2 (germline): MNHEY, SVGAGI. The chain's CDR3 is CASSQLAGGGGELFF. The CDR3 DNA reads as TGTGCCAGCTCGCAACTAGCGGGAGGTGGCGGGGAGCTGTTTTTT.

The chain uses TRBV7-2 and TRBJ2-3; TRBD2 aligns across 7 bases. The CDR3 loop spans 15 amino acids. In germline, CDR1 is SGHTA, CDR2 FQGNSA. With 7 bases clipped from V and 0 bases from J, the junction kept 7 bases outside the gene matches. CDR3 residues: CASKTSRASTDTQYF. The CDR3 bases are TGTGCCAGCAAGACTAGCCGTGCTAGCACAGATACGCAGTATTTT.

CDR3 coding DNA: TGTGCCAGCAGCCCCCTTGGGGACATATCCTACGAGCAGTACTTC. Protein product: CASSPLGDISYEQYF. The chain links TRBV27 to TRBJ2-7, with a possible D match to TRBD1 (6 bases). Germline CDR1 is MNHEY and CDR2 is SMNVEV (reference sequence). Trimming stripped 6 bases from V and 1 base from J, with 16 bases between. The CDR3 sequence is 15 residues long.

This chain uses TRBV5-1 with TRBJ2-1; 7 nucleotides line up with TRBD2. Germline values: CDR1 SGHRS, CDR2 YFSETQ. V lost 0 bases, J lost 5 bases, and 2 bases stayed unmatched. The CDR3 extends over 14 amino acids. CDR3 nucleotides: TGCGCCAGCAGCTTGGGGGAGGGCCACAATGAGCAGTTCTTC. Its protein is CASSLGEGHNEQFF.

Only one count was recorded for this clone. V usage is TRBV19 and J usage is TRBJ2-5, with a tentative D call TRBD1 (6 bases). CDR3 length: 17 amino acids. The germline CDR1 and CDR2 sequences are LNHDA and SQIVND (reference sequence). The V and J ends lost 0 bases and 4 bases respectively, with 18 bases between them. In DNA, the CDR3 is TGTGCCAGTAGTATAGATAAGGGGGAGACAGGTTTAGAGACCCAGTACTTC. Its translation: CASSIDKGETGLETQYF.

V gene TRBV6-4 combines with J gene TRBJ1-1; 8 bases line up with TRBD1. V trimming: 3 bases; J trimming: 7 bases; junction bases outside the gene matches: 7. CDR3 length equals 14 residues. Germline values: CDR1 MRHNA, CDR2 SNTAGT. The CDR3 DNA follows: TGTGCCAGCAGTGAGACAGGGGACTCGGGTGAAGCTTTCTTT. Protein product: CASSETGDSGEAFF.

This chain connects TRBV19 to TRBJ1-4; 10 bases line up with TRBD1. With V trimmed by 2 bases and J by 2 bases, 11 bases remained unmatched. Germline V gene data show CDR1 as LNHDA and CDR2 as SQIVND (reference sequence). The CDR3 spans 19 residues. The CDR3 is CASSIMTGGDPLTNEKLFF. CDR3 DNA: TGTGCCAGTAGTATAATGACAGGGGGCGATCCACTCACTAATGAAAAACTGTTTTTT.

The rearrangement uses TRBV5-5 and TRBJ2-3; D might be TRBD1 (5 bases). V lost 4 bases and J 0 bases, leaving 9 bases between the germline ends. In germline, CDR1 is SGHKS, CDR2 YYEKEE (reference sequence). There are 14 residues in the CDR3. The CDR3 protein is CASSVGVSTDTQYF. CDR3 bases: TGTGCCAGCAGCGTAGGGGTTAGCACAGATACGCAGTATTTT.

This sequence joins TRBV19 and TRBJ1-1; tentatively, D is TRBD1 (6 bases). The CDR3 consists of 15 residues. The V end lost 8 bases, the J end lost 1 base, and 17 bases lay between the germline ends. CDR1 LNHDA and CDR2 SQIVND come from the germline V gene (reference sequence). The CDR3 DNA reads TGTGCCAGTCCCCAGGGGTCGGATGGGAACACTGAAGCTTTCTTT. Protein sequence: CASPQGSDGNTEAFF.

The chain combines TRBV7-2 with TRBJ2-1; 9 bases agree with TRBD2. V trimming: 5 bases; J trimming: 10 bases; junction bases outside the gene matches: 9. This CDR3 is built from 14 residues. CDR1 SGHTA and CDR2 FQGNSA come from the germline V gene. CDR3 nucleotides: TGTGCCAGCAGCACCCAAACTAGCGGGCGGGAGCAGTTCTTC. It specifies CASSTQTSGREQFF.

The chain recombines TRBV28 with TRBJ1-2; D remains ambiguous. Germline values: CDR1 MDHEN, CDR2 SYDVKM. This CDR3 is built from 15 residues. The V gene lost 1 base and the J gene lost 6 bases, with 15 bases spanning the gap. The CDR3 bases are TGTGCCAGCAGTTTATTCGTCGGGTACGATCATGGCTACACCTTC. Protein: CASSLFVGYDHGYTF.

The chain employs TRBV28 and TRBJ1-3; no definite D call. Trimming removed 6 bases at V and 4 bases at J, with 16 bases between. Germline CDR1 MDHEN, CDR2 SYDVKM. CDR3 length equals 15 residues. The CDR3 here is CASSLSGVPGNTIYF. In DNA form, the CDR3 reads TGTGCCAGCAGCCTAAGTGGTGTCCCCGGAAACACCATATATTTT.

The J gene is TRBJ1-6, the V gene TRBV28; 7 nucleotides line up with TRBD1. V trimming: 5 bases; J trimming: 10 bases; junction bases outside the gene matches: 8. CDR3 length equals 14 residues. The V gene's germline CDR1 is MDHEN and CDR2 SYDVKM. The CDR3 region is CASSRDREGSPLHF. The CDR3 bases are TGTGCCAGCAGTAGAGACAGGGAAGGCTCACCCCTCCACTTT.

This rearrangement joins TRBV19 to TRBJ1-2, with a tentative D call TRBD1 (6 bases). CDR3 length: 16 residues. CDR1 is LNHDA, CDR2 SQIVND, per germline (reference sequence). Between the trimmed V and J ends, which lost 6 bases and 1 base, there was a span of 18 bases. CDR3: CASSTPAGGLNYGYTF. Here the CDR3 DNA reads TGTGCCAGTAGCACTCCGGCGGGGGGGCTTAACTATGGCTACACCTTC.

This clone was picked up a small number of times. V and J are TRBV30 and TRBJ2-3, with TRBD2 matching over 9 bases. The CDR3 runs to 15 residues. The ends lost 7 bases at V and 2 bases at J; junction bases unmatched: 10. Germline V CDR1 and CDR2: GTSNPN, SVGIG (reference sequence). CDR3 DNA: TGTGCCTCCTCCTCTAGCGGGAAATACACAGATACGCAGTATTTT. It encodes CASSSSGKYTDTQYF.

This rearrangement joins TRBV10-1 to TRBJ2-2; possibly TRBD2 for D (6 bases). V dropped 8 bases and J dropped 2 bases, with 6 bases sitting between them. Germline V gene lookup returns CDR1 WNHNN and CDR2 SYGVQD (reference sequence). The CDR3 consists of 12 residues. The CDR3 nucleotides read TGCGCCAGCGGGACTAACACCGGGGAGCTGTTTTTT. Its translation: CASGTNTGELFF.

The chain couples TRBV29-1 to TRBJ2-1, with 10 bases fitting TRBD2. V dropped 2 bases and J dropped 9; count of bases not matched to a gene: 7. This CDR3 is built from 14 residues. Germline-derived CDR1 and CDR2 are SQVTM and ANQGSEA. The CDR3 DNA follows: TGCAGCGTTGAATACCCTAGCGGGAGCTCTGAGCAGTTCTTC. This sequence encodes CSVEYPSGSSEQFF.

This rearrangement joins TRBV19 to TRBJ1-1; D is perhaps TRBD1 (5 bases). The CDR3 is 13 residues long. Germline V gene data show CDR1 as LNHDA and CDR2 as SQIVND (reference sequence). Trimming removed 3 bases from V and 1 base from J, with 6 bases in between. The CDR3 spells CASSITGNTEAFF. The CDR3, as DNA: TGTGCCAGTAGTATCACAGGGAACACTGAAGCTTTCTTT.

This clone was found a few times. This chain connects TRBV7-3 to TRBJ2-1, with TRBD1 as a possible D gene (5 bases). Germline V gene lookup returns CDR1 SGHTA and CDR2 FQGTGA. V was pared by 5 bases and J by 5 bases, with 22 bases between. The CDR3 runs to 17 residues. This CDR3 is CASSPGISNSRNNEQFF. DNA of the CDR3: TGTGCCAGCAGCCCAGGGATTAGCAACTCACGGAACAATGAGCAGTTCTTC.